This TCR beta chain was captured in a study of blood T cells in healthy people across ages. It was with a sample-barcoded 5' primer and a J-beta primer mix that a second PCR of about 6 to 12 cycles was run. TCRdb fed the 5' RACE reads into MiXCR, producing one record per CDR3 protein. This table holds hundreds of thousands of distinct CDR3 sequences, around 38% found once. Study-level points and caveats: Correlation between TCR beta diversity and naive T cell percentage was strong. Per million T cells, TCR beta diversity dropped roughly linearly as age increased.

Caucasian individuals from Russia who were healthy and aged about 6 to 95 acted as donors. Roughly 10 milliliters of peripheral blood were drawn from each donor. This clonotype was seen more than once but under ten times. Its antigen is not identified. V lost 1 base and J lost 5, with 14 bases in between. The germline CDR1 and CDR2 sequences are LGHDT and YNNKEL (reference sequence). The CDR3 is made up of 15 amino acids. The genes are TRBV3-1 and TRBJ2-5; TRBD2 is a possible D gene (6 bases). The TCR comes from a man at least 80 years old in good health. The specimen was blood. The chain's CDR3 is CASSQVLGGAETQYF. The CDR3 region has the DNA TGTGCCAGCAGCCAAGTACTGGGCGGGGCGGAGACCCAGTACTTC.